The entry below gives a single TCR beta chain sequence along with its context. This clone was seen just once. Its antigen is still unknown. No base quality values were provided; no much bigger clone lies one nucleotide off. The germline V gene yields SGHRS for CDR1 and YFSETQ for CDR2. The CDR3 sequence holds 16 residues, the cysteine and phenylalanine included. The sequence is cut down to CDR3 DNA, 48 bases in frame from base 1. The V end loses 0 bases and the J end loses 0 bases, and a stretch of 10 bases separates them. This sample is part of a study of OX40 agonist ivuxolimab in advanced cancers. Some background on the complete study: Ivuxolimab was an agonistic, fully human IgG2 monoclonal antibody directed against OX40 (CD134), a costimulatory receptor. Prior anti-PD-1, anti-PD-L1 or anti-CTLA-4 therapy was permitted, and checkpoint inhibitors had been received by more than 35% of dose-escalation patients. In the dose-escalation cohort, around four fifths of patients were male, and the mean age was approximately 60 years, with a range of about 23 to 90. Of the 50 to 55 dose-escalation patients, hepatocellular carcinoma was present in approximately 20, melanoma in around 15, renal cell carcinoma in 9 and head and neck cancer in 9. Intravenous ivuxolimab was administered to patients every 2 weeks at six dose levels: 0.01, 0.1, 0.3, 1.5, 3 and 10 mg/kg. The paper reports the monotherapy dose-escalation portion (N = 52 patients) of the phase I ivuxolimab trial. Partial responses occurred in three dose-escalation patients: two with cutaneous melanoma and one with hepatocellular carcinoma. Peripheral TCRbeta sequencing aimed to test whether ivuxolimab altered TCR sequence diversity and caused clonal T-cell expansion. The paper's findings and limits, for the study overall: The antigen specificity of the peripheral T cells that underwent clonal expansion was not determined. In the 0.1-3.0 mg/kg groups, partial responders were among the patients with the lowest normalized peripheral clonal expansion, particularly in CD8+ T cells. At doses of 0.1 to 3.0 mg/kg, clonal expansion of both CD4+ and CD8+ blood T cells was observed from baseline to week 6. Low levels of normalized T-cell clonal expansion were also shown by some nonresponding patients. After ivuxolimab, CD8+ T cells had more expanded clones than CD4+ T cells on average.

Genomic DNA was extracted from sorted cells for sequencing of the TCRbeta CDR3 region. The immunoSEQ Assay was used to sequence the TCRbeta CDR3 regions. Entries here come from immuneACCESS through TCRdb and include only in-frame sequences with V and J called. Some clones fail to appear in such tables; in the studies checked, an unresolved V gene covers under half of the shortfall, and the cause of the remainder is unknown. The sample yields 100,000 or so clones; roughly 87% were counted once. The top ten hold about 0.33% of the sample. Patients with a history of autoimmune disease or receiving systemic immunosuppression were excluded from the trial. Peripheral blood for TCR sequencing was drawn from every dose cohort at baseline, at cycle 4 day 1 and at cycle 7 day 1. Samples came from an open-label, multicenter, first-in-human phase I dose-escalation trial of ivuxolimab. Adults with locally advanced or metastatic melanoma, renal cell carcinoma, hepatocellular carcinoma or head and neck squamous cell carcinoma were enrolled in the trial. Before TCR sequencing, CD4+ and CD8+ T cells were separately sorted from peripheral blood.

Specimen: CD4+ or CD8+ T cells sorted from blood, collected in a trial of the OX40 agonist ivuxolimab. This TCR was sampled from an adult with an advanced solid tumor such as melanoma, head and neck, liver or kidney cancer. Recombination joined TRBV5-1 with TRBJ2-1; no D gene is confidently identified. Read as DNA, the sequence is TGCGCCAGCAGCTTGGGGGCCTTCAGCTCCTACAATGAGCAGTTCTTC. Its protein is CASSLGAFSSYNEQFF.